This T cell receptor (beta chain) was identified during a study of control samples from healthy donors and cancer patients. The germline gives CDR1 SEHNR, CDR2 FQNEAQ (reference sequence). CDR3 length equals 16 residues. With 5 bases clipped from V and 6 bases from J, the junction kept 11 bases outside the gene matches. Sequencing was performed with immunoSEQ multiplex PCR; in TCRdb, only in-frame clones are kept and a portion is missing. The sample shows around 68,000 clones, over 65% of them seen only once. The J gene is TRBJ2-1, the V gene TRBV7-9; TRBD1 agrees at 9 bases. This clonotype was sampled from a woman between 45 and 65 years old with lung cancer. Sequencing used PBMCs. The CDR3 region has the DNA TGTGCCAGCAGCAACGAGGACAGGGGCGGAAGCAATGAGCAGTTCTTC. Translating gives CASSNEDRGGSNEQFF.